Presented here are 19 T cell receptor beta chains from one specimen sequenced in a study of T cells after posttransplantation cyclophosphamide. Clones were read by immunoSEQ multiplex PCR, and TCRdb kept only the in-frame ones, dropping some. In total the sample includes just over 25,000 clones, none of them seen once. The source material was PBMCs. These TCRs come from a man between 45 and 60 years old in good health, CMV-negative, and a related stem cell transplant donor.

In its sample, this clone was seen many times. The chain joins TRBV4-2 to TRBJ1-1, with a possible D match to TRBD1 (5 bases). V lost 5 bases to trimming and J lost 3 bases, with 13 bases between them. CDR1 is LGHNA and CDR2 is YNFKEQ in the germline V gene. The CDR3 loop spans 14 amino acids. CDR3 amino acids: CASSVAREHTEAFF. Here the CDR3 DNA reads TGTGCCAGCAGCGTCGCCAGGGAACACACTGAAGCTTTCTTT.

The sample holds many counts of this clone. J is TRBJ1-5 and V is TRBV6-1, with D unresolved. Trimming removed 1 base from V and 9 bases from J, with 10 bases in between. The CDR3 sequence is 13 residues long. Germline lookup yields CDR1 MNHNS and CDR2 SASEGT. Here the CDR3 DNA reads TGTGCCAGCAGTGAAGTCGTTCCAGGGCCCCAGCATTTT. Amino acid sequence: CASSEVVPGPQHF.

This clone appeared many times. This chain connects TRBV2 to TRBJ2-1, with 13 bases identical to TRBD2. The CDR3 is 15 residues long. V shed 5 bases and J 6 bases; nucleotides not matched to a gene: 4. Germline V lookup: CDR1 SNHLY, CDR2 FYNNEI. CDR3 DNA: TGTGCCAGCAGTTATACTAGCGGGAGGGGCAATGAGCAGTTCTTC. Its translation is CASSYTSGRGNEQFF.

This clone was detected ten times or more. The gene calls are TRBV5-1 and TRBJ2-3, with a possible D match to TRBD2 (5 bases). The CDR3 length is 13 residues. Germline V gene lookup returns CDR1 SGHRS and CDR2 YFSETQ. V lost 4 bases to trimming and J lost 6 bases, with 12 bases between them. The CDR3 loop reads CASSMWRPDTQYF. The CDR3 coding sequence is TGCGCCAGCAGCATGTGGAGGCCCGATACGCAGTATTTT.

At least ten counts were recorded for this clone. The chain is built from TRBV19 and TRBJ1-2, with 7 bases matching TRBD1. Unmatched junction bases numbered 10, after V lost 6 bases and J lost 6 bases. The CDR3 is 14 amino acids. From germline, CDR1 is LNHDA and CDR2 SQIVND (reference sequence). Here the CDR3 DNA reads TGTGCCAGTAGCGTCCTAGGGACAGAGAATGGCTACACCTTC. Translated: CASSVLGTENGYTF.

This clone was picked up a small number of times. The chain has TRBV30 and TRBJ2-4, with D perhaps matching TRBD1 (6 bases). Germline assignment: CDR1 GTSNPN and CDR2 SVGIG (reference sequence). V was shortened by 0 bases and J by 0 bases, with 12 bases between the two germline ends. This CDR3 contains 16 residues. CDR3 bases: TGTGCCTGGAGTGTAAGCAGGGGTCTAGCCAAAAACATTCAGTACTTC. Translating it yields CAWSVSRGLAKNIQYF.

The table lists this clone with many counts. The rearrangement uses TRBV2 and TRBJ1-1; D is unclear. The CDR3 covers 13 residues. The V gene lost 6 bases and the J gene lost 1 base, with 9 bases spanning the gap. In germline, CDR1 is SNHLY, CDR2 FYNNEI. The CDR3 loop reads CASRERENTEAFF. The CDR3 DNA reads TGTGCCAGCAGAGAGCGAGAGAACACTGAAGCTTTCTTT. The full variable domain, in which reference TRBV2 and TRBJ1-1 provide the parts outside the CDR3, is EPEVTQTPSHQVTQMGQEVILRCVPISNHLYFYWYRQILGQKVEFLVSFYNNEISEKSEIFDDQFSVERPDGSNFTLKIRSTKLEDSAMYFCASRERENTEAFFGQGTRLTVV.

There are many counts of this clone. This rearrangement joins TRBV15 to TRBJ1-2, with 8 bases aligning to TRBD1. CDR1 LNHNV and CDR2 YYDKDF come from the germline V gene (reference sequence). Trimming at V came to 5 bases and at J to 4 bases, leaving 6 bases not matched to a gene. This CDR3 is 14 amino acids long. The CDR3 DNA reads as TGTGCCACCAGCCCTAGGCAGGGGGCCTATGGCTACACCTTC. Protein: CATSPRQGAYGYTF.

This clone was detected many times. The V call is TRBV13, the J call TRBJ2-7; 10 positions match TRBD2. The CDR3 consists of 14 residues. In germline, CDR1 is PRHDT, CDR2 FYEKMQ (reference sequence). Unmatched junction bases numbered 4, after V lost 6 bases and J lost 2 bases. CDR3 amino acids: CASRIAGGTYEQYF. The CDR3 nucleotides are TGTGCCAGCAGAATAGCGGGGGGAACCTACGAGCAGTACTTC.

The table lists this clone with many counts. The V gene is TRBV19, the J gene TRBJ1-1, with a possible D match to TRBD1 (6 bases). The CDR3 sequence is 13 residues long. Deletions cut 6 bases from V and 3 bases from J, with 11 bases between. Per the germline V gene, CDR1 is LNHDA and CDR2 is SQIVND (reference sequence). The CDR3 nucleotides read TGTGCCAGTAGCTTCAACAGGGACACTGAAGCTTTCTTT. Translating gives CASSFNRDTEAFF.

Many counts were recorded for this clone. V gene TRBV6-5 combines with J gene TRBJ1-5; D unresolved. This CDR3 spans 15 amino acids. Trimming pared 0 bases from V and 1 base from J, leaving 7 bases between. Germline CDR1 and CDR2: MNHEY and SVGAGI. In DNA form, the CDR3 reads TGTGCCAGCAGTTACTCGATGGGCAGCAATCAGCCCCAGCATTTT. This encodes CASSYSMGSNQPQHF.

This clone was seen repeatedly, ten times or more. This chain joins TRBV11-2 and TRBJ2-1; D is possibly TRBD2 (6 bases). V lost 0 bases and J lost 0, with 9 bases in between. The CDR3 has 16 amino acids. Germline lookup yields CDR1 SGHAT and CDR2 FQNNGV. DNA for the CDR3: TGTGCCAGCAGCTTAGATGGGGGGAGCTCCTACAATGAGCAGTTCTTC. It yields the protein CASSLDGGSSYNEQFF. Complete variable domain (other parts from reference TRBV11-2 and TRBJ2-1): EAGVAQSPRYKIIEKRQSVAFWCNPISGHATLYWYQQILGQGPKLLIQFQNNGVVDDSQLPKDRFSAERLKGVDSTLKIQPAKLEDSAVYLCASSLDGGSSYNEQFFGPGTRLTVL.

This clone has a count of ten or more. The sample contains more than one DNA sequence encoding this CDR3. The V gene is TRBV6-5, the J gene TRBJ1-2, with 11 bases identical to TRBD1. CDR1 and CDR2 from the germline V gene are MNHEY and SVGAGI. The CDR3 is 16 residues long. Trimming at V came to 0 bases and at J to 5 bases, leaving 5 bases not matched to a gene. CDR3 residues: CASSYSRTGGGYGYTF. CDR3 coding DNA: TGTGCCAGCAGTTACTCGAGGACAGGGGGCGGTTATGGCTACACCTTC.

At least ten counts were recorded for this clone. V is TRBV19 and J is TRBJ1-4; TRBD1 is a possible D gene (5 bases). CDR3 length: 13 amino acids. V lost 10 bases and J lost 8, with 17 bases in between. Germline CDR1 reads LNHDA; CDR2 reads SQIVND (reference sequence). CDR3 sequence: CATIGGKREKLFF. The CDR3 DNA is TGTGCCACCATCGGGGGGAAAAGGGAAAAACTGTTTTTT.

This clone was seen repeatedly, ten times or more. The chain uses TRBV15 and TRBJ2-7, with no clear D. Germline V lookup: CDR1 LNHNV, CDR2 YYDKDF (reference sequence). The CDR3 is 14 residues long. Trimming left V 1 base short and J 5 bases short, with 12 bases between. The CDR3 here is CATSRVRELDEQYF. Written as DNA, the CDR3 is TGTGCCACCAGCAGAGTACGAGAGTTGGACGAGCAGTACTTC.

This clone was seen ten or more times. The chain couples TRBV2 to TRBJ2-2; 11 bases are a match to TRBD1. Looked up from germline, CDR1 is SNHLY and CDR2 is FYNNEI. The CDR3 totals 15 residues. V gave up 6 bases and J gave up 7 bases; unmatched junction bases: 7. CDR3 protein: CASRGQGGTGGELFF. CDR3 nucleotides: TGTGCCAGCAGGGGACAGGGGGGGACGGGCGGGGAGCTGTTTTTT.

Many counts were recorded for this clone. This sequence may be a read error, since a much larger clone differs from it by one base. The J gene is TRBJ2-7, the V gene TRBV19, with D maybe TRBD2 (5 bases). Trimming took off 1 base at V and 6 bases at J, with 13 bases between the two ends. Germline assignment: CDR1 LNHDA and CDR2 SQIVND (reference sequence). CDR3 length equals 14 residues. The CDR3 DNA sequence: TGTGCCAGTAGTATAGGCGGGTCGAGATGCGAGCAGTACTTC. Translation: CASSIGGSRCEQYF.

This clone was detected ten times or more. V gene TRBV15 combines with J gene TRBJ2-1; TRBD1 matches 7 bases. The CDR3 is made up of 13 amino acids. Germline V lookup: CDR1 LNHNV, CDR2 YYDKDF (reference sequence). Germline trimming cut 3 bases from V and 7 bases from J; bases unmatched to any gene: 3. The CDR3 spells CATSRDRMNEQFF. CDR3 DNA sequence: TGTGCCACCAGCAGGGACAGGATGAATGAGCAGTTCTTC.

At least ten counts were recorded for this clone. V and J are TRBV29-1 and TRBJ1-4; D not certain. The length of the CDR3 is 13 residues. Germline V gene data show CDR1 as SQVTM and CDR2 as ANQGSEA. V lost 6 bases and J lost 0, with 8 bases in between. DNA of the CDR3: TGCAGCGTATCGTCCGCAACTAATGAAAAACTGTTTTTT. Translation gives CSVSSATNEKLFF.